These 16 T cell receptor beta chains came from one sample sequenced in a study of blood T cells in healthy people across ages. Primers used in a second PCR of about 7 to 12 cycles were a sample-barcoded 5' primer and a J-beta primer mix. TCRdb analysed the 5' RACE reads with MiXCR anew, one entry per CDR3 protein. The table lists 790,000 or so distinct CDR3 sequences, roughly 56% of them singletons. The source material was blood. The receptor set was obtained from a man aged 35 to 55 in good health.

The J gene is TRBJ1-2, the V gene TRBV15; a possible D gene is TRBD1 (5 bases). The CDR3 is 14 residues long. Trimming removed 1 base at V and 8 bases at J, with 14 bases between. Germline V gene data show CDR1 as LNHNV and CDR2 as YYDKDF (reference sequence). CDR3 coding DNA: TGTGCCACCAGCAGAGTATTCGGGGCTGAGGGCTACACCTTC. Its translation: CATSRVFGAEGYTF.

This clonotype was seen more than once but under ten times. The chain recombines TRBV10-3 with TRBJ1-2, with D unresolved. Germline CDR1 reads ENHRY; CDR2 reads SYGVKD. The CDR3 runs 16 residues. V was pared by 0 bases and J by 5 bases, with 16 bases between. Here the CDR3 DNA reads TGTGCCATCAGTGAGTCCGCCGGGGTGACGGTTTATGGCTACACCTTC. As protein: CAISESAGVTVYGYTF.

This clonotype was seen a few times. This sequence joins TRBV6-2 or TRBV6-3 and TRBJ2-1, with 7 positions matching TRBD1. There are 15 residues in the CDR3. Germline CDR1 MNHEY, CDR2 SVGEGT. Trimming took 9 bases from V and 5 from J; bases not matched to a gene: 13. CDR3: CASCPSLDRDNEQFF. The CDR3 nucleotides are TGTGCCAGTTGCCCCTCCCTCGACAGGGACAATGAGCAGTTCTTC.

This sequence joins TRBV20-1 and TRBJ2-7; 13 nucleotides match TRBD2. Germline values: CDR1 DFQATT, CDR2 SNEGSKA (reference sequence). Trimming cost V 2 bases and J 4 bases; bases outside gene matches: 5. CDR3 length: 15 residues. CDR3 in amino acids: CSARRGGLAGYEQYF. For the CDR3, the DNA is TGCAGTGCTAGAAGGGGGGGACTAGCGGGGTACGAGCAGTACTTC.

The chain has TRBV9 and TRBJ1-6; perhaps TRBD1 as D (5 bases). CDR1 is SGDLS, CDR2 YYNGEE, per germline. The CDR3 is made up of 17 amino acids. V was cut by 3 bases and J by 0 bases, with 13 bases left in between. CDR3 coding DNA: TGTGCCAGCAGCGGGCTGGGGCAGAGCTCCTATAATTCACCCCTCCACTTT. It translates to CASSGLGQSSYNSPLHF.

V and J are TRBV5-1 and TRBJ2-7; 8 positions match TRBD1. V shed 5 bases and J 4 bases; nucleotides not matched to a gene: 17. Germline V CDR1 and CDR2: SGHRS, YFSETQ. The CDR3 loop spans 17 amino acids. For the CDR3, the DNA is TGCGCCAGCAGTGACGGACCTGGACAGGGTCACTCTTACGAGCAGTACTTC. It yields the protein CASSDGPGQGHSYEQYF.

This clonotype was seen more than once but under ten times. The rearrangement links TRBV7-9 to TRBJ1-5; tentative D call: TRBD1 (5 bases). The CDR3 is 15 residues long. The V end was cut by 4 bases, the J end by 2 bases, with 12 bases between. Germline lookup yields CDR1 SEHNR and CDR2 FQNEAQ (reference sequence). The CDR3 sequence: CASSSDSWGNQPQHF. The CDR3 DNA sequence: TGTGCCAGCAGCTCCGACAGTTGGGGCAATCAGCCCCAGCATTTT.

This clonotype was seen a handful of times. This sequence joins TRBV27 and TRBJ2-1, with D hard to call. Germline-derived CDR1 and CDR2 are MNHEY and SMNVEV (reference sequence). V was clipped by 6 bases and J by 10 bases, with 10 bases between them. The CDR3 runs to 11 residues. The CDR3 nucleotides are TGTGCCAGCAGCTCCTGGGAAGAGCAGTTCTTC. Translation gives CASSSWEEQFF.

V and J are TRBV10-3 and TRBJ1-2; 8 bases fit TRBD1. Trimming removed 3 bases from V and 12 bases from J; junction bases left unmatched: 6. This CDR3 is 12 amino acids long. The germline CDR1 and CDR2 sequences are ENHRY and SYGVKD. This chain's CDR3 is CAISDPQGENTF. The CDR3 nucleotides are TGTGCCATCAGTGACCCACAGGGGGAAAACACCTTC.

This clonotype showed up just a few times. J is TRBJ2-5 and V is TRBV16; maybe TRBD1 (6 bases). Germline V gene lookup returns CDR1 KGHSY and CDR2 FQNENV. This CDR3 has 14 amino acids. V lost 4 bases, J lost 3 bases, and 12 bases lay in between. CDR3 nucleotides: TGTGCCAGCAGCCGTTGGACAGCTAAAGAGACCCAGTACTTC. Amino acids: CASSRWTAKETQYF.

This clonotype was counted only a few times. The chain links TRBV29-1 to TRBJ1-5, with D possibly matching TRBD1 (5 bases). Trimming removed 6 bases from V and 7 bases from J, with 19 bases in between. This CDR3 is built from 14 residues. CDR1 and CDR2 (germline): SQVTM, ANQGSEA. The CDR3 region has the DNA TGCAGCGTCGACTTTGGGGGGACCGGCCAGCCCCAGCATTTT. As protein: CSVDFGGTGQPQHF.

J is TRBJ2-1 and V is TRBV20-1; no firm D call. This CDR3 spans 16 amino acids. In germline, CDR1 is DFQATT, CDR2 SNEGSKA (reference sequence). V was clipped by 6 bases and J by 6 bases, with 24 bases between them. The CDR3 here is CSADLRIRLGRNEQFF. CDR3 DNA: TGCAGTGCGGACCTTAGAATACGTCTCGGGCGCAATGAGCAGTTCTTC.

The chain uses TRBV7-2 and TRBJ1-2; 8 bases are shared with TRBD1. Germline-derived CDR1 and CDR2 are SGHTA and FQGNSA. The CDR3 is 14 amino acids. V lost 4 bases and J lost 4; bases outside the gene matches: 5. The CDR3 DNA is TGTGCCAGCAGCTCCCGGACAGGGTTCTATGGCTACACCTTC. Translating gives CASSSRTGFYGYTF.

Many counts were recorded for this clonotype. CDR3 sequence reads: CASSLRRDTNYGYTF. The CDR3 region has the DNA TGTGCCAGCAGTCTTAGACGGGATACTAACTATGGCTACACCTTC. This chain connects TRBV27 to TRBJ1-2, with D unresolved. CDR1 MNHEY and CDR2 SMNVEV come from the germline V gene (reference sequence). This CDR3 comprises 15 residues. V lost 5 bases and J lost 0, with 13 bases in between.

V usage is TRBV4-2 and J usage is TRBJ1-5, with D possibly being TRBD1 (5 bases). The CDR3 contains 14 residues. V dropped 1 base and J dropped 6 bases, with 10 bases sitting between them. CDR1 and CDR2 from the germline V gene are LGHNA and YNFKEQ. The CDR3 loop reads CASSQVGAGQPQHF. The CDR3 region has the DNA TGTGCCAGCAGCCAAGTAGGGGCTGGTCAGCCCCAGCATTTT.

The chain couples TRBV7-2 to TRBJ2-3, with a weak D call TRBD2 (5 bases). Germline lookup yields CDR1 SGHTA and CDR2 FQGNSA. The CDR3 runs 13 residues. V was shortened by 5 bases and J by 3 bases, with 9 bases between the two germline ends. The CDR3 region has the DNA TGTGCCAGCAGCGGAAGGAGGACAGATACGCAGTATTTT. This sequence encodes CASSGRRTDTQYF. Combining the CDR3 with reference TRBV7-2 and TRBJ2-3 gives the whole variable domain GAGVSQSPSNKVTEKGKDVELRCDPISGHTALYWYRQSLGQGLEFLIYFQGNSAPDKSGLPSDRFSAERTGGSVSTLTIQRTQQEDSAVYLCASSGRRTDTQYFGPGTRLTVL.